This T cell receptor beta chain came from a study of OX40 agonist ivuxolimab in advanced cancers. Regarding the research as a whole: Ivuxolimab, which targeted the costimulatory receptor OX40 (CD134), was an agonistic, fully human IgG2 monoclonal antibody. Among the roughly 50 dose-escalation patients, about 20 had hepatocellular carcinoma, roughly 15 melanoma, 9 renal cell carcinoma and 9 head and neck cancer. Intravenous ivuxolimab was administered to patients every 2 weeks at six dose levels: 0.01, 0.1, 0.3, 1.5, 3 and 10 mg/kg. Three dose-escalation patients achieved partial responses, one with hepatocellular carcinoma and two with cutaneous melanoma. The point of sequencing TCRbeta in the periphery was to test whether ivuxolimab changed TCR sequence diversity and drove clonal T-cell expansion. Prior anti-PD-1, anti-PD-L1 or anti-CTLA-4 therapy was permitted, and approximately 42% of dose-escalation patients had received checkpoint inhibitors. The paper covers the monotherapy dose-escalation part of the phase I ivuxolimab trial, which included N = 52 patients. In the dose-escalation cohort, roughly 80% of patients were male, and the mean age was approximately 64 years, with a range of about 20 to 79.

Beyond this particular receptor, the publication reports: On average, CD8+ T cells showed more expanded clones than CD4+ T cells after ivuxolimab. Low levels of normalized T-cell clonal expansion were also shown by some nonresponding patients. Antigen specificity was not determined for the clonally expanded peripheral T cells. In the 0.1-3.0 mg/kg groups, partial responders had among the lowest normalized peripheral clonal expansion, particularly in CD8+ T cells. At doses from 0.1 to 3.0 mg/kg, clonal expansion was seen in both CD4+ and CD8+ blood T cells between baseline and week 6.

To sequence the TCRbeta CDR3 region, genomic DNA was isolated from the sorted cells. TCRbeta CDR3 regions were sequenced using the immunoSEQ Assay. In its TCRdb copy, this immuneACCESS table keeps in-frame sequences only and misses some clones. Where compared with another copy, unresolved V genes explain less than half of these, and the others have no known cause. The sample table shows about 62,000 clones, and about four fifths are seen once. Roughly 10% of the sample rests with the top ten. The trial excluded patients who had a history of autoimmune disease or were on systemic immunosuppression. Peripheral blood for TCR sequencing was collected from all dose cohorts at baseline, on cycle 4 day 1, and on cycle 7 day 1. Samples came from an open-label, multicenter, first-in-human phase I dose-escalation trial of ivuxolimab. Adults with locally advanced or metastatic melanoma, renal cell, hepatocellular, or head and neck squamous cell carcinoma were enrolled in the trial. Before TCR sequencing, CD4+ and CD8+ T cells were separately sorted from peripheral blood.

The germline V gene (reference sequence) supplies CDR1 SEHNR and CDR2 FQNEAQ. Reading from cysteine to phenylalanine, the CDR3 counts 15 amino acids. The CDR3 DNA has 45 bases and is translated from base 1. Relative to germline, V is 5 bases shorter and J is 8 bases shorter, with 18 bases between their ends. As concerns this clone: What antigen it recognizes has not been identified. Nothing much larger sits one base from this clone, and base qualities are not available.

The rearranged segments are TRBV7-9 and TRBJ1-4, with the D gene uncertain. This clonotype was sampled from an adult with an advanced solid tumor such as melanoma, head and neck, liver or kidney cancer. Specimen: CD4+ or CD8+ T cells sorted from blood, collected in a trial of the OX40 agonist ivuxolimab. Read as DNA, the sequence is TGTGCCAGCAGCCAGTTCCGGGTCTTGGACGAAAAACTGTTTTTT. Protein translation: CASSQFRVLDEKLFF.